One and the same sample provided the 15 T cell receptor beta chains below, sequenced in a study of cytotoxic CD8 clonotypes in ibrutinib-treated CLL. Data came from immunoSEQ multiplex PCR; TCRdb stores just in-frame clones and leaves some out. Among some 140,000 clones, approximately 90% were seen once, and the ten largest hold roughly a tenth. The material was PBMCs, obtained after 12 months of ibrutinib treatment. Receptors originate from a human donor with chronic lymphocytic leukemia.

The CDR3 DNA is TGTGCCAGCAGCGGTGGGGCAGTGACTAATGAAAAACTGTTTTTT. This sequence encodes CASSGGAVTNEKLFF. This chain connects TRBV9 to TRBJ1-4; the D gene is possibly TRBD1 (5 bases). The CDR3 contains 15 residues. The V end lost 3 bases, the J end lost 2 bases, and 11 bases lay between the germline ends. Germline CDR1 is SGDLS and CDR2 is YYNGEE.

This clone has a single count. This sequence joins TRBV2 and TRBJ1-5, with TRBD1 as a possible D gene (5 bases). This CDR3 contains 13 residues. V lost 6 bases to trimming and J lost 4 bases, with 10 bases between them. Germline assignment: CDR1 SNHLY and CDR2 FYNNEI. The CDR3 loop reads CASRVSGNQPQHF. CDR3 nucleotide sequence: TGTGCCAGCAGGGTTTCAGGGAATCAGCCCCAGCATTTT.

As regards this clone: The sample contains more than one DNA sequence encoding this CDR3. V gene TRBV25-1 combines with J gene TRBJ1-5, with a possible D match to TRBD1 (6 bases). V was clipped by 3 bases and J by 4 bases, with 10 bases between them. Germline V gene sequence: CDR1 MGHDK, CDR2 SYGVNS. The CDR3 has 14 amino acids. The CDR3 nucleotides are TGTGCCAGCAGTGAGAACAGGGCTAATCAGCCCCAGCATTTT. As protein: CASSENRANQPQHF. Based on the CDR3 plus reference TRBV25-1 and TRBJ1-5, the full variable domain is EADIYQTPRYLVIGTGKKITLECSQTMGHDKMYWYQQDPGMELHLIHYSYGVNSTEKGDLSSESTVSRIRTEHFPLTLESARPSHTSQYLCASSENRANQPQHFGDGTRLSIL.

The V and J genes are TRBV27 and TRBJ2-7, with 7 bases lining up with TRBD2. V trimming: 5 bases; J trimming: 2 bases; junction bases outside the gene matches: 12. In germline, CDR1 is MNHEY, CDR2 SMNVEV (reference sequence). The CDR3 extends over 16 amino acids. The CDR3 DNA reads as TGTGCCAGCAGTGCCAGCACCGGGGGGAACCCCTACGAGCAGTACTTC. Its protein product is CASSASTGGNPYEQYF.

The chain employs TRBV6-6 and TRBJ1-5, with TRBD1 as a possible D gene (5 bases). The CDR3 loop spans 15 amino acids. With 4 bases removed from V and 2 bases from J, the gap between germline ends came to 12 bases. Germline CDR1 reads MNHNY; CDR2 reads SVGAGI (reference sequence). CDR3 region: CASSSQGSGNQPQHF. The DNA of the CDR3 is TGTGCCAGCAGTTCGCAGGGTTCCGGCAATCAGCCCCAGCATTTT.

The rearrangement joins TRBV7-9 to TRBJ2-1; D possibly corresponds to TRBD1 (5 bases). The CDR3 runs to 15 residues. The V and J ends lost 4 bases and 4 bases respectively, with 14 bases between them. CDR1 is SEHNR, CDR2 FQNEAQ, per germline (reference sequence). CDR3 sequence reads: CASSSRQPGYNEQFF. For the CDR3, the DNA is TGTGCCAGCAGCTCTCGACAGCCGGGTTACAATGAGCAGTTCTTC.

V usage is TRBV27 and J usage is TRBJ1-2; D possibly corresponds to TRBD1 (5 bases). The ends were cut back, 3 bases at V and 2 bases at J, with 7 bases in the middle. The CDR3 spans 13 residues. The germline CDR1 and CDR2 sequences are MNHEY and SMNVEV (reference sequence). CDR3 amino acids: CASSFRQNYGYTF. The CDR3, as DNA: TGTGCCAGCAGTTTCCGACAGAACTATGGCTACACCTTC.

The V gene is TRBV4-2, the J gene TRBJ1-5; D is uncertain. V was trimmed by 1 base and J by 6 bases, leaving 7 bases between them. Germline CDR1 and CDR2: LGHNA and YNFKEQ. The CDR3 has 13 amino acids. Here the CDR3 DNA reads TGTGCCAGCAGCCAAGGGGCCACTCAGCCCCAGCATTTT. Amino acid sequence: CASSQGATQPQHF.

The chain employs TRBV5-1 and TRBJ2-1, with D hard to call. The germline V gene encodes CDR1 SGHRS and CDR2 YFSETQ. The CDR3 sequence is 16 residues long. Trimming pared 0 bases from V and 6 bases from J, leaving 16 bases between. CDR3 DNA sequence: TGCGCCAGCAGCTTGGAGTGGAGTTTGAGAGGCAATGAGCAGTTCTTC. Translation gives CASSLEWSLRGNEQFF.

This clone came up a few times. CDR3: CASSMEGRYGYTF. The CDR3 DNA follows: TGTGCCAGTAGTATGGAGGGACGCTATGGCTACACCTTC. The chain is built from TRBV19 and TRBJ1-2; tentative D call: TRBD1 (5 bases). Germline V CDR1 and CDR2: LNHDA, SQIVND (reference sequence). The CDR3 is 13 amino acids. Trimming pared 3 bases from V and 4 bases from J, leaving 9 bases between.

The genes are TRBV7-2 and TRBJ1-1, with TRBD1 as a possible D gene (5 bases). V was trimmed by 5 bases and J by 7 bases, leaving 17 bases between them. In germline, CDR1 is SGHTA, CDR2 FQGNSA. The CDR3 length is 14 residues. The DNA of the CDR3 is TGTGCCAGCAGCCCGAGACAGCTAGTTCTTGAAGCTTTCTTT. It yields the protein CASSPRQLVLEAFF.

This chain joins TRBV9 and TRBJ1-2; D unresolved. V gave up 3 bases and J gave up 6 bases, with 9 bases separating them. The length of the CDR3 is 12 residues. The germline V gene has CDR1 SGDLS and CDR2 YYNGEE. Here the CDR3 reads CASSDRRDGYTF. The CDR3 DNA follows: TGTGCCAGCAGCGACCGAAGGGATGGCTACACCTTC.

This chain uses TRBV27 with TRBJ2-7; a possible D gene is TRBD2 (6 bases). This CDR3 comprises 14 residues. The germline V gene encodes CDR1 MNHEY and CDR2 SMNVEV (reference sequence). V dropped 5 bases and J dropped 2 bases, with 13 bases sitting between them. The chain's CDR3 is CASSPAGRTYEQYF. As DNA, the CDR3 is TGTGCCAGCAGTCCCGCGGGACGGACCTACGAGCAGTACTTC.

The chain carries TRBV6-5 and TRBJ2-4; a possible D gene is TRBD2 (6 bases). The CDR3 is made up of 13 amino acids. CDR1 and CDR2 from the germline V gene are MNHEY and SVGAGI. V gave up 6 bases and J gave up 7 bases, with 13 bases separating them. CDR3 sequence reads: CASSSRTTNIQYF. The CDR3 coding sequence is TGTGCCAGCAGCTCACGGACTACTAACATTCAGTACTTC.

This chain links TRBV9 with TRBJ2-7; perhaps TRBD2 as D (6 bases). V lost 1 base and J lost 2, with 10 bases in between. The CDR3 is 14 amino acids. Germline loops: CDR1 SGDLS, CDR2 YYNGEE. The CDR3 reads CASSVSGGTYEQYF. The CDR3 DNA follows: TGTGCCAGCAGCGTATCCGGGGGAACCTACGAGCAGTACTTC. Full variable domain (remainder filled in from reference TRBV9 and TRBJ2-7): DSGVTQTPKHLITATGQRVTLRCSPRSGDLSVYWYQQSLDQGLQFLIQYYNGEERAKGNILERFSAQQFPDLHSELNLSSLELGDSALYFCASSVSGGTYEQYFGPGTRLTVT.